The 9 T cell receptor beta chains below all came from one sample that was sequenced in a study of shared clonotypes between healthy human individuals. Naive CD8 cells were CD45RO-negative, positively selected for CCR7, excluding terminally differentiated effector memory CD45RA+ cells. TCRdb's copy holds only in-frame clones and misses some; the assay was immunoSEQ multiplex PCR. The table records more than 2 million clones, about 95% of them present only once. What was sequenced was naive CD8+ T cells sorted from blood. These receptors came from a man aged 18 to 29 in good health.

DNA for the CDR3: TGTGCCAGCAGCTTTGAGCGGGGGTACTACAATGAGCAGTTCTTC. Protein product: CASSFERGYYNEQFF. This sequence joins TRBV11-2 and TRBJ2-1, with 8 bases identical to TRBD2. Trimming cost V 3 bases and J 3 bases; bases outside gene matches: 4. Germline V gene data show CDR1 as SGHAT and CDR2 as FQNNGV. This CDR3 contains 15 residues.

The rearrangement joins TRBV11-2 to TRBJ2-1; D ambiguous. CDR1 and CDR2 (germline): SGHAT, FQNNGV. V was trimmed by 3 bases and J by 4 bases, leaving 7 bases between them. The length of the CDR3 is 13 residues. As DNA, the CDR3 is TGTGCCAGCAGCTTCGGCCGTTACAATGAGCAGTTCTTC. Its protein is CASSFGRYNEQFF.

The CDR3 nucleotides read TGTGCCAGCAGTTCCAGAACCCGGGCGGATGGCTACACCTTC. It is translated as CASSSRTRADGYTF. This rearrangement joins TRBV28 to TRBJ1-2; D gene unclear. This CDR3 is 14 amino acids long. The ends were cut back, 4 bases at V and 6 bases at J, with 15 bases in the middle. Germline CDR1 MDHEN, CDR2 SYDVKM.

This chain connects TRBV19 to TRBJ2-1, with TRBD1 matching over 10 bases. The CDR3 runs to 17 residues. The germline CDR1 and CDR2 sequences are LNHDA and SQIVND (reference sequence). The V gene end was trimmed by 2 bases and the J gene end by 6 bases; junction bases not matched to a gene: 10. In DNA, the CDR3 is TGTGCCAGTAGTATAATAACCGGGACAGGGGATAGCAATGAGCAGTTCTTC. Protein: CASSIITGTGDSNEQFF.

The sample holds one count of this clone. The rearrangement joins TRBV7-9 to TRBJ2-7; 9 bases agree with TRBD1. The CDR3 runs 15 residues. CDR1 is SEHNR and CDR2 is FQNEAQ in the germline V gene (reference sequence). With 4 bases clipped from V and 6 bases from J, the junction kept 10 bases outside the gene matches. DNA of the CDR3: TGTGCCAGCAGCTCACCGCCGGGACAGGGACCCGAGCAGTACTTC. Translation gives CASSSPPGQGPEQYF.

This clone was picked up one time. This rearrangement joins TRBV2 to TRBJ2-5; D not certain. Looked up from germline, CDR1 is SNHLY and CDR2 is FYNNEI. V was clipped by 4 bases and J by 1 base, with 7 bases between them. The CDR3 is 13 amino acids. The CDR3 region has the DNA TGTGCCAGCAGTGTCCAGATCCAAGAGACCCAGTACTTC. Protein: CASSVQIQETQYF. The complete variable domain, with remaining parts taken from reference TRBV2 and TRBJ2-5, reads EPEVTQTPSHQVTQMGQEVILRCVPISNHLYFYWYRQILGQKVEFLVSFYNNEISEKSEIFDDQFSVERPDGSNFTLKIRSTKLEDSAMYFCASSVQIQETQYFGPGTRLLVL.

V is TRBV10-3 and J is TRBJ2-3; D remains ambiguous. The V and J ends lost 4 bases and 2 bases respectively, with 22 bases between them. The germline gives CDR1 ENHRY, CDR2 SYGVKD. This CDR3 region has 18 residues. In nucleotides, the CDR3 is TGTGCCATCAGTGGGGGTCCCCTCGACTCTCACGACACAGATACGCAGTATTTT. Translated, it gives CAISGGPLDSHDTDTQYF.

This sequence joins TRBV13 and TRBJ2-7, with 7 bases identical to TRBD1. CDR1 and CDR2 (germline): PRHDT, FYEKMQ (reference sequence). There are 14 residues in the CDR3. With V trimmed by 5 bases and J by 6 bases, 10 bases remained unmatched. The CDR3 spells CASSLTGQASEQYF. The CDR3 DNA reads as TGTGCCAGCAGCCTCACAGGACAGGCGAGCGAGCAGTACTTC.

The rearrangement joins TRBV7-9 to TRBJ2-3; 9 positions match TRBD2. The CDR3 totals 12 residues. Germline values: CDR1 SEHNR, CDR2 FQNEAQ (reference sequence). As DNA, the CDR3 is TGTGCTGGTAGCGGGAGTACAGATACGCAGTATTTT. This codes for CAGSGSTDTQYF.